The following is a TCR beta chain sequence with its context. What it binds is unknown. The data stem from a study of CXCR3-negative and CXCR3-positive naive CD8 T cells. General study points: Comparison of naive CXCR3-negative and CXCR3-positive cells revealed similar TRBV-TRBJ usage, while memory cells differed. Much lower diversity was found in memory CD8+ cells, while both naive subsets had comparably high diversity. CXCR3 levels fell partly with cryopreservation; most assays relied on fresh PBMCs.

With UMI labels, 5' RACE was used to prepare the TRB cDNA libraries. Reprocessing the 5' RACE reads, TCRdb reports a single entry for every CDR3 protein and omits DNA. This table holds tens of thousands of distinct CDR3 sequences. The sequence came from a human donor in good health. Some clones in this sample may be carry-over from other donors' samples. The specimen was naive CXCR3- CD8+ T cells from blood. Subset given: CD45RO-CCR7+CD27+CD95- naive CD8+ T cells lacking CXCR3 (TNR3-).

The CDR3 sequence is CASRDRAAYEQYF. J is TRBJ2-7 and V is TRBV7-2; as DNA is missing, the TRBD1 call by TCRdb cannot be tested. The CDR3 spans 13 residues. Germline V gene lookup returns CDR1 SGHTA and CDR2 FQGNSA.